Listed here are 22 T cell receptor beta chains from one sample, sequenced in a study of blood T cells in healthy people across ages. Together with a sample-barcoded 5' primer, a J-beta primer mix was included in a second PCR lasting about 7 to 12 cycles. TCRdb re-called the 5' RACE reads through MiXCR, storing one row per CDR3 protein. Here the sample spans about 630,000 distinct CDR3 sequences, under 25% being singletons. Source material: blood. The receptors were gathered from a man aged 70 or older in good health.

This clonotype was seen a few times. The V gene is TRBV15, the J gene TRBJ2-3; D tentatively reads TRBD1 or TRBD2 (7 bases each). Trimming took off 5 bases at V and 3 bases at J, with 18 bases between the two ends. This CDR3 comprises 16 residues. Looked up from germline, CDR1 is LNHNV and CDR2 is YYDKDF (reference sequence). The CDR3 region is CATSRRTGEGTDTQYF. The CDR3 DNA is TGTGCCACCAGCCGCAGAACAGGGGAGGGGACAGATACGCAGTATTTT.

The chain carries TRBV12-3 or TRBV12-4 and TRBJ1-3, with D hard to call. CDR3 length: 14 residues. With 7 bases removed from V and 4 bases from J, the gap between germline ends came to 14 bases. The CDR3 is CASMLRGLGNTIYF. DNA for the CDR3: TGTGCCAGCATGCTTCGGGGTTTGGGAAACACCATATATTTT.

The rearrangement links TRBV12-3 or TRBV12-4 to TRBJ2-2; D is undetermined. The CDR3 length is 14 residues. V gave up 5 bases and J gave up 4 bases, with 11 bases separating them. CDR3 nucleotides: TGTGCCAGCAGTCCGGGTCCTTTCACCGGGGAGCTGTTTTTT. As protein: CASSPGPFTGELFF.

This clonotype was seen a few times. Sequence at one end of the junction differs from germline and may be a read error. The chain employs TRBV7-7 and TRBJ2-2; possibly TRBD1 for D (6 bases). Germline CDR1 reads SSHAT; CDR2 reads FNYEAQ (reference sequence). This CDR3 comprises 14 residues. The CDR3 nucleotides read TGTGCTAGCAGCCCGACAGGCATCACCGGGGAGCTGTTTTTT. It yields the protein CASSPTGITGELFF.

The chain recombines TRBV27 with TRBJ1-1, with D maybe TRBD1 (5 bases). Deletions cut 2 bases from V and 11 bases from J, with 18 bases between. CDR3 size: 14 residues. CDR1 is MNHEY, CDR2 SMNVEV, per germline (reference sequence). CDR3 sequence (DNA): TGTGCCAGCAGTTTAGACCGGGACCGAGTAATGGCTTTCTTT. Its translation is CASSLDRDRVMAFF.

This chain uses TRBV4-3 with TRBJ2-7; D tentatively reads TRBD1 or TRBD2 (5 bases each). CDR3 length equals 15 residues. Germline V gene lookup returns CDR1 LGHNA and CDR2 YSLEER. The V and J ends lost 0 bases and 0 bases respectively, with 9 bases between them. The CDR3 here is CASSQDWGSSYEQYF. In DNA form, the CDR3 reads TGCGCCAGCAGCCAAGATTGGGGGAGCTCCTACGAGCAGTACTTC.

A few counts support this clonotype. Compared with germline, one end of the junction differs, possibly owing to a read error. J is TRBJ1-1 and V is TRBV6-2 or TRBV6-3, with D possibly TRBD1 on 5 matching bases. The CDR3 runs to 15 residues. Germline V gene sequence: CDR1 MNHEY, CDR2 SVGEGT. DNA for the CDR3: TGTGCCAGTCTGAACGCCAGGAGCCTTGGGACTGGAGCTTTCTTT. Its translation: CASLNARSLGTGAFF.

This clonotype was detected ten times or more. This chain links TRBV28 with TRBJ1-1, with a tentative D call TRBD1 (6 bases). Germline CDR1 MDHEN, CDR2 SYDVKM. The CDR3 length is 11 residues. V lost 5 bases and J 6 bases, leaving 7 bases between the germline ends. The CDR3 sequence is CASSRQAEAFF. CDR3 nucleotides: TGTGCCAGCAGTCGACAGGCTGAAGCTTTCTTT.

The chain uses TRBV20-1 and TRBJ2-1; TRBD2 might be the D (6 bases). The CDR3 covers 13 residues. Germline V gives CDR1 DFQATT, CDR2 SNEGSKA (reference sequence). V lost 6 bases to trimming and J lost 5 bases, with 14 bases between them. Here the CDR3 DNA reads TGCAGTGCCCCGGGACTTTCTGACAATGAGCAGTTCTTC. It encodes CSAPGLSDNEQFF.

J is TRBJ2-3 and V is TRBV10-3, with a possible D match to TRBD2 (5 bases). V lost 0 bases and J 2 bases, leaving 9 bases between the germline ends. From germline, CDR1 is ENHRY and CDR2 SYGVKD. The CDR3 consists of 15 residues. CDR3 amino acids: CAISESRENTDTQYF. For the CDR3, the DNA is TGTGCCATCAGTGAGTCAAGGGAGAACACAGATACGCAGTATTTT.

CDR3 amino acids: CASSPHVGTGADEQFF. The CDR3 DNA sequence: TGTGCCAGCAGCCCACACGTGGGGACAGGGGCTGATGAGCAGTTCTTC. The chain carries TRBV7-6 and TRBJ2-5; 10 bases are a match to TRBD1. TRBJ2-1 explains the end of the DNA better; the J call may be wrong. CDR1 and CDR2 (germline): SGHVS, FNYEAQ. The CDR3 length is 16 residues.

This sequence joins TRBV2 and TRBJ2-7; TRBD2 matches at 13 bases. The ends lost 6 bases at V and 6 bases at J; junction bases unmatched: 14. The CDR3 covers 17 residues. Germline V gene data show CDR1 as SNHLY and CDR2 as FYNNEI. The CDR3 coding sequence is TGTGCCAGCAGATTAACTTGGACTAGCGGGAGACTGTTCGAGCAGTACTTC. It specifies CASRLTWTSGRLFEQYF.

The CDR3 DNA reads as TGTGCCAGCAGCTTGGAACTAGCGGAGTCCTACGAGCAGTACTTC. Amino acids: CASSLELAESYEQYF. The genes are TRBV5-4 and TRBJ2-7, with TRBD2 matching 8 bases. This CDR3 has 15 amino acids. Losses at the gene ends were 0 bases for V and 1 base for J; bases not matched to a gene: 3. Germline CDR1 reads SGHNT; CDR2 reads YYREEE (reference sequence).

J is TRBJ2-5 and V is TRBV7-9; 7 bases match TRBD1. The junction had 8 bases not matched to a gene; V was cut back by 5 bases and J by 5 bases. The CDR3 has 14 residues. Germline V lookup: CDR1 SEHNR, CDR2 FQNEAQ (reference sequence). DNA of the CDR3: TGTGCCAGCAGCGCCGAGACAGGGTTGGAGACCCAGTACTTC. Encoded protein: CASSAETGLETQYF.

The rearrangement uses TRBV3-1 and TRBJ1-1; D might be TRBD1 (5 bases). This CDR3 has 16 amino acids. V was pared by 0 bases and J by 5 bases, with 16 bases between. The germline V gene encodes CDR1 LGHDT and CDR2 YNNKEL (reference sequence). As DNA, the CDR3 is TGTGCCAGCAGCCAAGATGGGGCACCAGGGTGGACTGAAGCTTTCTTT. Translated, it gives CASSQDGAPGWTEAFF.

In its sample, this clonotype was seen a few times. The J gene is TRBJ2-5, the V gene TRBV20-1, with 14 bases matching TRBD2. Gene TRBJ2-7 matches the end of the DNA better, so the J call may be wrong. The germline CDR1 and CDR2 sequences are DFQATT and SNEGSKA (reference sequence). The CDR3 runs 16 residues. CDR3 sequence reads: CSARDPGTSGRYEQYF. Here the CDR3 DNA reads TGCAGTGCTAGGGACCCCGGGACTAGCGGGAGATACGAGCAGTACTTC.

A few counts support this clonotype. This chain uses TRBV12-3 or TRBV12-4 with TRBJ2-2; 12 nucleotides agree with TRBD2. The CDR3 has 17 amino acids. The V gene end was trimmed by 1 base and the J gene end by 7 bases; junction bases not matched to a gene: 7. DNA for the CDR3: TGTGCCAGCAGTTTAGTAACTAGCGGGAGGCCTGACGGGGAGCTGTTTTTT. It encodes CASSLVTSGRPDGELFF.

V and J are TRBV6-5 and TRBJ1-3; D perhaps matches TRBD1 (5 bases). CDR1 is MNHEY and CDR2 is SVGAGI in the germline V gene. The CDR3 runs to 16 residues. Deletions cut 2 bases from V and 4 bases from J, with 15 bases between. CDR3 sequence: CASSYGDRFYGNTIYF. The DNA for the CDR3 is TGTGCCAGCAGTTACGGCGACAGATTTTACGGAAACACCATATATTTT.

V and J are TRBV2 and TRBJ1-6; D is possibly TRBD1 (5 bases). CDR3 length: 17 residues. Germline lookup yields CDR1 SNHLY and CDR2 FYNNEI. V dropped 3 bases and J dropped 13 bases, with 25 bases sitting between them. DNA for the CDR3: TGTGCCAGCAGTGAGAACCCTTATGACAGAGCCCTGGGGCCCCTCCACTTT. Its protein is CASSENPYDRALGPLHF.

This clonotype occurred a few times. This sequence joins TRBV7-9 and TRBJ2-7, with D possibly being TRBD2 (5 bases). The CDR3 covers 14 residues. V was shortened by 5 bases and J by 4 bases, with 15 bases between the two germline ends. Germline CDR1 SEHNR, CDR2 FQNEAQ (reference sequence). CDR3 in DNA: TGTGCCAGCAGCAACCCCGGGGTCACATACGAGCAGTACTTC. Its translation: CASSNPGVTYEQYF. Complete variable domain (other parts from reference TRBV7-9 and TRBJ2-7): DTGVSQNPRHKITKRGQNVTFRCDPISEHNRLYWYRQTLGQGPEFLTYFQNEAQLEKSRLLSDRFSAERPKGSFSTLEIQRTEQGDSAMYLCASSNPGVTYEQYFGPGTRLTVT.

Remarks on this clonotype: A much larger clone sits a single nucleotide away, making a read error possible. Here the CDR3 reads CASSPGRAPTDTQYF. For the CDR3, the DNA is TGCGCCAGCAGCCCTGGACGGGCCCCCACAGATACGCAGTATTTT. The chain is built from TRBV5-1 and TRBJ2-3; no clear D. CDR3 length: 15 amino acids. Germline-derived CDR1 and CDR2 are SGHRS and YFSETQ. Trimming pared 4 bases from V and 2 bases from J, leaving 14 bases between. The entire variable domain, with the rest obtained from reference TRBV5-1 and TRBJ2-3, is as follows: KAGVTQTPRYLIKTRGQQVTLSCSPISGHRSVSWYQQTPGQGLQFLFEYFSETQRNKGNFPGRFSGRQFSNSRSEMNVSTLELGDSALYLCASSPGRAPTDTQYFGPGTRLTVL.

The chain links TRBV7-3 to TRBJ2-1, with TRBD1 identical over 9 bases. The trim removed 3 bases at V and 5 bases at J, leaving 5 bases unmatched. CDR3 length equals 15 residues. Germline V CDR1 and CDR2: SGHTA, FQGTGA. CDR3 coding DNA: TGTGCCAGCAGCTTGGACAGGGGTACGGACAATGAGCAGTTCTTC. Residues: CASSLDRGTDNEQFF. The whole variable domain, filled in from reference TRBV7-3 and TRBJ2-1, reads GAGVSQTPSNKVTEKGKYVELRCDPISGHTALYWYRQSLGQGPEFLIYFQGTGAADDSGLPNDRFFAVRPEGSVSTLKIQRTERGDSAVYLCASSLDRGTDNEQFFGPGTRLTVL.